This T cell receptor (beta chain) was sequenced during a study of blood T cell repertoires in COVID-19. Looking at the study overall: From the United States, Italy and Spain came samples of acute and convalescent COVID-19. Nucleic acid was either cDNA or gDNA, and it came from T cells, B-cell-depleted T cells, or PBMCs.

The repertoire was sequenced with immunoSEQ multiplex PCR; TCRdb's copy has only in-frame clones and lacks some. The table has around 100,000 clones, about 89% seen once; the top ten hold approximately 7.4%. The length of the CDR3 is 19 residues. Germline loops: CDR1 KGHDR, CDR2 SFDVKD. V was trimmed by 7 bases and J by 4 bases, leaving 25 bases between them. The sequence came from a human donor with acute or convalescent COVID-19. The donor label of this sample is uncertain. The V call is TRBV24-1, the J call TRBJ2-6; D gene unclear. Sequencing input: peripheral blood. The chain's CDR3 is CATSHTGPRYPLGANVLTF. DNA of the CDR3: TGTGCCACCAGCCATACGGGTCCGCGCTACCCACTGGGGGCCAACGTCCTGACTTTC.